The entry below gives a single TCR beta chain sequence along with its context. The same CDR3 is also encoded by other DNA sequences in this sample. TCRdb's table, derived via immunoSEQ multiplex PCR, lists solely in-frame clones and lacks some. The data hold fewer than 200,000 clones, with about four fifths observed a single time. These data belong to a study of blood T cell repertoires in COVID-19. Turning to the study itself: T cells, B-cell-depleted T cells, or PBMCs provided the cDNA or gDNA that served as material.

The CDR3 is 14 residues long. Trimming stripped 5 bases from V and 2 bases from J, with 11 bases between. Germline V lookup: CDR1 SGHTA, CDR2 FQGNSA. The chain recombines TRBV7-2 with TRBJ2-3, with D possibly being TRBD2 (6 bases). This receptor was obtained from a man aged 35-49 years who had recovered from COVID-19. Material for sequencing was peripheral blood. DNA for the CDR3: TGTGCCAGCAGCCCCGCGGGGTACACAGATACGCAGTATTTT. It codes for CASSPAGYTDTQYF.